The 23 T cell receptor beta chains below all came from one sample that was sequenced in a study of CD8+CD57+ T cells in acquired aplastic anemia. Genomic DNA templated the TCR beta VDJ and CDR3 profiling. Via MiXCR, TCRdb re-called the reads, giving one row per CDR3 protein. Found here are 120,000 or so distinct CDR3 sequences, 48% of them singletons; the top ten hold 2% to 3%. The sequencing input was sorted CD4+, CD8+, or CD8+CD57+ T cells (not recorded which) from PBMCs. These TCRs come from a human donor in good health, serving as a control.

This clonotype was found many times. The chain joins TRBV7-6 to TRBJ1-1; D is unresolved. V was trimmed by 5 bases and J by 1 base, leaving 11 bases between them. This CDR3 spans 14 amino acids. Germline V gene data show CDR1 as SGHVS and CDR2 as FNYEAQ. The CDR3 nucleotides are TGTGCCAGCAGCGTTGGACGGACGAACACTGAAGCTTTCTTT. This translates into CASSVGRTNTEAFF.

The sample holds many counts of this clonotype. The chain employs TRBV7-9 and TRBJ1-5, with D unresolved. The CDR3 length is 15 residues. Germline V gene data show CDR1 as SEHNR and CDR2 as FQNEAQ (reference sequence). The V and J ends lost 1 base and 3 bases respectively, with 10 bases between them. CDR3 residues: CASSLEGIPNQPQHF. CDR3 in DNA: TGTGCCAGCAGCTTAGAGGGAATCCCCAATCAGCCCCAGCATTTT.

About this clonotype itself: The CDR3 does not end in the conserved phenylalanine or tryptophan, so this is likely a read error. The chain couples TRBV29-1 to TRBJ1-2; TRBD1 agrees at 7 bases. This CDR3 spans 15 amino acids. Per germline, CDR1 SQVTM and CDR2 ANQGSEA. CDR3 bases: TGCGGCGTGGGTGCCGGGACAGCGAGGTCCTATGGCTACACCTCC. Amino acids: CGVGAGTARSYGYTS.

The chain couples TRBV25-1 to TRBJ2-7; D gene unclear. This CDR3 spans 10 amino acids. Per germline, CDR1 MGHDK and CDR2 SYGVNS. V was shortened by 4 bases and J by 9 bases, with 7 bases between the two germline ends. The CDR3 DNA reads TGTGCCAGCAGTGGGGAATGGCAGTACTTC. Residues: CASSGEWQYF.

In the case of this clonotype: Possible read error: a much larger clone is one base away. The chain carries TRBV11-3 and TRBJ1-2; 7 bases match TRBD1. Per germline, CDR1 SGHNT and CDR2 YENEEA. The V gene end was trimmed by 1 base and the J gene end by 6 bases; junction bases not matched to a gene: 8. This CDR3 contains 15 residues. The CDR3 coding sequence is TGTGCCAGCAGCTTAGGTCGAGGGGGCGAAGATGGCTACACCTTC. This codes for CASSLGRGGEDGYTF.

The table lists this clonotype with many counts. The rearrangement uses TRBV11-2 and TRBJ1-4; D is unresolved. V was trimmed by 5 bases and J by 0 bases, leaving 13 bases between them. This CDR3 is 16 amino acids long. Looked up from germline, CDR1 is SGHAT and CDR2 is FQNNGV. CDR3: CASSPRLSATNEKLFF. CDR3 coding DNA: TGTGCCAGCAGCCCCAGGCTTTCTGCAACTAATGAAAAACTGTTTTTT.

Regarding this clonotype: Just one base apart from a much larger clone, this may be a read error. The chain joins TRBV9 to TRBJ2-3; no firm D call. The CDR3 totals 15 residues. The V gene's germline CDR1 is SGDLS and CDR2 YYNGEE. V gave up 6 bases and J gave up 1 base, with 15 bases separating them. The CDR3 reads CASNLTVVRTDTQYF. Written as DNA, the CDR3 is TGTGCCAGCAACCTTACGGTGGTACGCACAGATACGCAGTATTTT.

The sample holds many counts of this clonotype. The chain links TRBV6-1 to TRBJ2-3, with 7 nucleotides matching TRBD2. Unmatched junction bases numbered 7, after V lost 9 bases and J lost 1 base. This CDR3 comprises 14 residues. Germline CDR1 MNHNS, CDR2 SASEGT. For the CDR3, the DNA is TGTGCCAGTAGGGATCGGGGGGGCACAGATACGCAGTATTTT. This gives the protein CASRDRGGTDTQYF.

The J gene is TRBJ2-7, the V gene TRBV15, with a weak D call TRBD1 (5 bases). Per germline, CDR1 LNHNV and CDR2 YYDKDF (reference sequence). The CDR3 extends over 15 amino acids. V shed 1 base and J shed 2 bases, with 12 bases lying between them. CDR3 nucleotide sequence: TGTGCCACCAGCAGAGGACGTCAGGGCCCCTACGAGCAGTACTTC. Translated, it gives CATSRGRQGPYEQYF.

Remarks on this clonotype: Since a much larger clone is just one base distant, this may be a read error. The chain combines TRBV5-6 with TRBJ1-2; D perhaps matches TRBD1 (5 bases). This CDR3 spans 19 amino acids. Germline V gene data show CDR1 as SGHDT and CDR2 as YYEEEE. V lost 4 bases, J lost 8 bases, and 33 bases lay in between. The CDR3 loop is CASSTYGGFRVNPGRGYTF. The CDR3 nucleotides read TGTGCCAGCAGCACGTATGGGGGTTTCAGGGTTAACCCTGGACGGGGCTACACCTTC.

The rearrangement links TRBV13 to TRBJ2-1, with 15 bases lining up with TRBD2. V shed 3 bases and J 9 bases; nucleotides not matched to a gene: 9. The CDR3 contains 17 residues. The germline CDR1 and CDR2 sequences are PRHDT and FYEKMQ (reference sequence). The CDR3 region is CASSLGGLAGGHSEQFF. The CDR3 nucleotides read TGTGCCAGCAGCTTGGGTGGACTAGCGGGGGGGCACAGTGAGCAGTTCTTC.

This clonotype was seen repeatedly, ten times or more. The chain has TRBV6-4 and TRBJ1-2, with D hard to call. This CDR3 has 10 amino acids. Trimming pared 4 bases from V and 7 bases from J, leaving 4 bases between. CDR1 and CDR2 from the germline V gene are MRHNA and SNTAGT. The CDR3 region is CASSVAGYTF. The CDR3, as DNA: TGTGCCAGCAGTGTTGCTGGCTACACCTTC.

The chain couples TRBV25-1 to TRBJ2-5; 8 nucleotides line up with TRBD1. Germline V gives CDR1 MGHDK, CDR2 SYGVNS. The V segment lost 6 bases and the J segment 5 bases; nucleotides outside the gene matches: 11. The CDR3 is made up of 15 amino acids. The CDR3 sequence: CASRGFRGPQETQYF. CDR3 sequence (DNA): TGTGCCAGCAGGGGCTTCAGGGGGCCCCAGGAGACCCAGTACTTC. Looking up the rest from reference TRBV25-1 and TRBJ2-5 gives the full variable domain: EADIYQTPRYLVIGTGKKITLECSQTMGHDKMYWYQQDPGMELHLIHYSYGVNSTEKGDLSSESTVSRIRTEHFPLTLESARPSHTSQYLCASRGFRGPQETQYFGPGTRLLVL.

The chain uses TRBV10-2 and TRBJ2-3; 9 positions match TRBD2. Germline CDR1 and CDR2: WSHSY and SAAADI. The CDR3 has 15 residues. The V gene end was trimmed by 4 bases and the J gene end by 1 base; junction bases not matched to a gene: 3. CDR3 DNA sequence: TGCGCCAGCAGTGGCATAGCGGGGGGCACAGATACGCAGTATTTT. This translates into CASSGIAGGTDTQYF.

At least ten counts were recorded for this clonotype. J is TRBJ2-6 and V is TRBV7-8; D may be TRBD1 or TRBD2 (5 bases each). V lost 1 base and J 0 bases, leaving 13 bases between the germline ends. This CDR3 comprises 18 residues. Germline V CDR1 and CDR2: SGHVS, FQNEAQ. CDR3 residues: CASSLVRGASSGANVLTF. The CDR3 bases are TGTGCCAGCAGCTTAGTGAGGGGCGCAAGCTCTGGGGCCAACGTCCTGACTTTC.

This rearrangement joins TRBV2 to TRBJ2-2; D is unclear. The V end was cut by 8 bases, the J end by 5 bases, with 12 bases between. Germline CDR1 SNHLY, CDR2 FYNNEI. The CDR3 runs to 13 residues. The CDR3 DNA sequence: TGTGCCAGCTGCAAAACACAGACCGGGGAGCTGTTTTTT. Protein: CASCKTQTGELFF.

This clonotype was observed many times. This sequence joins TRBV7-2 and TRBJ2-5; the match to TRBD1 covers 7 bases. The germline V gene encodes CDR1 SGHTA and CDR2 FQGNSA. V was clipped by 0 bases and J by 4 bases; unmatched bases: 5. The CDR3 sequence is 15 residues long. The CDR3 sequence is CASSLALTGRETQYF. CDR3 DNA sequence: TGTGCCAGCAGCTTAGCTTTGACAGGGAGAGAGACCCAGTACTTC.

The gene calls are TRBV4-1 and TRBJ1-6, with 10 bases fitting TRBD1. J was trimmed by 8 bases and V by 0 bases; bases with no gene match: 4. The CDR3 totals 16 residues. Per germline, CDR1 MGHRA and CDR2 YSYEKL. The CDR3 reads CASSQDPGTGDSPLHF. CDR3 coding DNA: TGCGCCAGCAGCCAAGATCCAGGGACAGGGGATTCACCCCTCCACTTT.

Only one count was recorded for this clonotype. This sequence joins TRBV20-1 and TRBJ2-3; the D gene is possibly TRBD2 (5 bases). The V end lost 1 base, the J end lost 0 bases, and 8 bases lay between the germline ends. The CDR3 consists of 14 residues. Germline values: CDR1 DFQATT, CDR2 SNEGSKA (reference sequence). CDR3 residues: CSARGADSTDTQYF. CDR3 DNA sequence: TGCAGTGCTAGAGGAGCGGACAGCACAGATACGCAGTATTTT.

This clonotype was detected once. The rearrangement joins TRBV11-2 to TRBJ2-6; D may correspond to TRBD1 or TRBD2 (5 bases each). Germline CDR1 is SGHAT and CDR2 is FQNNGV. The CDR3 has 17 residues. The V gene lost 4 bases and the J gene lost 0 bases, with 13 bases spanning the gap. The CDR3 nucleotides read TGTGCCAGCAGCTCATCGGGACGGACCTCTGGGGCCAACGTCCTGACTTTC. This encodes CASSSSGRTSGANVLTF.

This clonotype has a count of ten or more. The J gene is TRBJ2-1, the V gene TRBV10-3; 8 positions match TRBD2. V lost 10 bases to trimming and J lost 3 bases; unmatched junction nucleotides: 8. Germline CDR1 reads ENHRY; CDR2 reads SYGVKD. The CDR3 has 14 amino acids. In DNA, the CDR3 is TGTGCCACGGGATCGGGGGGGGGCTACAATGAGCAGTTCTTC. Protein: CATGSGGGYNEQFF.

This clonotype was seen at least ten times. The chain uses TRBV30 and TRBJ1-2; 7 bases match TRBD1. The germline V gene has CDR1 GTSNPN and CDR2 SVGIG (reference sequence). V gave up 0 bases and J gave up 8 bases; unmatched junction bases: 9. CDR3 length: 14 amino acids. The CDR3 nucleotides read TGTGCCTGGAGTGTACAAGACAGGGCAAAAGGCTACACCTTC. Its translation is CAWSVQDRAKGYTF.

This clonotype has a count of ten or more. The chain employs TRBV11-3 and TRBJ1-5; D unclear. The CDR3 has 15 amino acids. The V and J ends lost 0 bases and 4 bases respectively, with 10 bases between them. The germline V gene encodes CDR1 SGHNT and CDR2 YENEEA. The chain's CDR3 is CASSLDLGGNQPQHF. In nucleotides, the CDR3 is TGTGCCAGCAGCTTAGACCTCGGCGGAAATCAGCCCCAGCATTTT.